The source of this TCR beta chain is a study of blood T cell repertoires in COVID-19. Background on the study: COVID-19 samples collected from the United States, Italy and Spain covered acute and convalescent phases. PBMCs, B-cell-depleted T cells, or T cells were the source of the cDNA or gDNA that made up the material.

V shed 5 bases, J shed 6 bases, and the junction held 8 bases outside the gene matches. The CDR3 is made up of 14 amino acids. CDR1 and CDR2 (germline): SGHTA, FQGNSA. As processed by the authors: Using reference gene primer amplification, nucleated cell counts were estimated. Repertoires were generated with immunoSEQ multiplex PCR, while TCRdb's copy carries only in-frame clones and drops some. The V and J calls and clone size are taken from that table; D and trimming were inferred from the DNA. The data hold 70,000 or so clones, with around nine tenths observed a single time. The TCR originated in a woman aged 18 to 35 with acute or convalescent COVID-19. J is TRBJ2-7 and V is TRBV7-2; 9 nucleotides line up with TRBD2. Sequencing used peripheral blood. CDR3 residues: CASSLEREAIEQYF. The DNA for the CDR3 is TGTGCCAGCAGCCTCGAGCGGGAGGCAATCGAGCAGTACTTC. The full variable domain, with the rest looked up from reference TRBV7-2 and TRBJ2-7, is GAGVSQSPSNKVTEKGKDVELRCDPISGHTALYWYRQSLGQGLEFLIYFQGNSAPDKSGLPSDRFSAERTGGSVSTLTIQRTQQEDSAVYLCASSLEREAIEQYFGPGTRLTVT.